The present T cell receptor (beta chain) was sequenced within a study of shared T cell receptors in the human thymus. V lost 3 bases to trimming and J lost 0 bases, with 8 bases between them. The CDR3 spans 15 residues. CDR1 and CDR2 from the germline V gene are MNHEY and SMNVEV (reference sequence). Profiled with immunoSEQ multiplex PCR; TCRdb holds only in-frame clones, not every one. Among hundreds of thousands of clones listed, over 75% were seen once. The sample was also linked to a second study, of human thymus T cells. Per that paper: It looked as if thymic and blood repertoires used V and J genes in a biased way. Highly overlapping thymic repertoires in unrelated individuals were reported by related research.

The receptor's source is a boy under three years old with a congenital heart defect. This chain joins TRBV27 and TRBJ2-2; the D gene is possibly TRBD2 (6 bases). The sequencing input was thymocytes. CDR3 sequence (DNA): TGTGCCAGCAGTTTTAGCGGCCCGAACACCGGGGAGCTGTTTTTT. This encodes CASSFSGPNTGELFF.